Sequencing of this T cell receptor beta chain was carried out in a study of PD-L1 blockade in urothelial cancer. Across the study: As for prior chemotherapy regimens, patients had received 0 to 3.

Only in-frame clones appear in the TCRdb table, and some are missing; sequencing was by immunoSEQ multiplex PCR. In the table there are some 15,000 clones, 88% of which are singletons. The trim removed 5 bases at V and 6 bases at J, leaving 6 bases unmatched. CDR3 length: 13 amino acids. Germline V gene sequence: CDR1 SEHNR, CDR2 FQNEAQ (reference sequence). The V call is TRBV7-9, the J call TRBJ1-2; 7 bases align to TRBD1. This specimen consisted of PBMCs, obtained around atezolizumab (anti-PD-L1) treatment. The source of this sequence is a man in his 70s with urothelial cancer. The CDR3 sequence is CASSLGTEDGYTF. The CDR3 DNA reads as TGTGCCAGCAGCCTCGGGACAGAAGATGGCTACACCTTC.